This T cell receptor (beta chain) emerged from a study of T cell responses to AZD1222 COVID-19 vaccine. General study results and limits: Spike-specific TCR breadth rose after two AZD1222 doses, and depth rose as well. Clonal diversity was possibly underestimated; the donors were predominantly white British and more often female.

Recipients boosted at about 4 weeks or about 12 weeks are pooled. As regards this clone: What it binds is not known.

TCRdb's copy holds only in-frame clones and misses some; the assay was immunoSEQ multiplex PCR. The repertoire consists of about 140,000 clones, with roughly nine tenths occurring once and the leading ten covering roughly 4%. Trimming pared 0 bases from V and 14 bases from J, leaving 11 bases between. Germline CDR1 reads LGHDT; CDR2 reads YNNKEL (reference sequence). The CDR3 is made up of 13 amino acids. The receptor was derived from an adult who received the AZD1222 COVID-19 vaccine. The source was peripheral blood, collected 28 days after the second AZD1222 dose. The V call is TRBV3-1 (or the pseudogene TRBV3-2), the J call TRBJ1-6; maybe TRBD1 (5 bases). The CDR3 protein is CASSQDRGVALHF. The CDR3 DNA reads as TGTGCCAGCAGCCAAGATCGAGGGGTGGCCCTCCACTTT.